A single sample is the source of the 2 T cell receptor beta chains below, sequenced in a study of blood T cell repertoires in COVID-19. Method: immunoSEQ multiplex PCR; TCRdb's copy keeps in-frame clones and lacks some. The sample records approximately 140,000 clones, 88% being singletons. The sample was peripheral blood. The receptors were gathered from a human donor with COVID-19, enrolled during active disease. The donor label of this sample is uncertain.

The V and J genes are TRBV10-1 and TRBJ2-7; 8 nucleotides agree with TRBD2. The CDR3 loop spans 12 amino acids. Per the germline V gene, CDR1 is WNHNN and CDR2 is SYGVQD (reference sequence). Losses at the gene ends were 5 bases for V and 6 bases for J; bases not matched to a gene: 3. The CDR3 protein is CASSTGTSEQYF. The CDR3 nucleotides are TGCGCCAGCAGTACCGGGACTAGCGAGCAGTACTTC.

The chain joins TRBV5-1 to TRBJ1-5; D is ambiguous. Germline-derived CDR1 and CDR2 are SGHRS and YFSETQ. The CDR3 loop spans 14 amino acids. Trimming removed 5 bases at V and 1 base at J, with 10 bases between. DNA of the CDR3: TGCGCCAGCAGTCCGGGTATAAGCAATCAGCCCCAGCATTTT. As protein: CASSPGISNQPQHF.